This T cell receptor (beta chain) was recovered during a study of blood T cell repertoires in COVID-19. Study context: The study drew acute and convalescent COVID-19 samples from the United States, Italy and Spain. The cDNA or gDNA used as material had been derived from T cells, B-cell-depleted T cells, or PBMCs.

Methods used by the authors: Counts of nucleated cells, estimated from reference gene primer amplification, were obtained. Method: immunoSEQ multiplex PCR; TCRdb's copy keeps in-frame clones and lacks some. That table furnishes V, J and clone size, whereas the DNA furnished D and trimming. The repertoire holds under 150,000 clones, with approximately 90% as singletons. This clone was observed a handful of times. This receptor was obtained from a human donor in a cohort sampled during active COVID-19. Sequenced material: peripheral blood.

Here the CDR3 reads CASSQDLSSSETQYF. DNA for the CDR3: TGTGCCAGCAGCCAAGATCTGTCTTCTTCGGAGACCCAGTACTTC. The V and J genes are TRBV4-2 and TRBJ2-5; the D is unclear. Germline V gene sequence: CDR1 LGHNA, CDR2 YNFKEQ. The CDR3 is 15 amino acids. Trimming removed 0 bases from V and 5 bases from J, with 13 bases in between.